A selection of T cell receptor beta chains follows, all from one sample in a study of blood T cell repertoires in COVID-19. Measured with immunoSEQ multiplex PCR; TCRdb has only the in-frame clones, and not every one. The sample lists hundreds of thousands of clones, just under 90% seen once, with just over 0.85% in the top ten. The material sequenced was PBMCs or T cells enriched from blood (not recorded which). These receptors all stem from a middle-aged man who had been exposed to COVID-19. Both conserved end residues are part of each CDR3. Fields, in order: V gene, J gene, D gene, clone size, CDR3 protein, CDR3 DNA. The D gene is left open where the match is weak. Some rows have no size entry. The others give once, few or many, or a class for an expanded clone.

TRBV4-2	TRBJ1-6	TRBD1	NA	CASSPPVGTDNSPLHF	TGTGCCAGCAGCCCTCCCGTCGGGACAGATAATTCACCCCTCCACTTT
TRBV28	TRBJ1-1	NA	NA	CASSLSSGGYLNTEAFF	TGTGCCAGCAGTTTAAGTAGCGGGGGGTATCTGAACACTGAAGCTTTCTTT
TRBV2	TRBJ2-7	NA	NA	CASSIQGGVDEQYF	TGTGCCAGCAGCATACAGGGTGGGGTCGACGAGCAGTACTTC
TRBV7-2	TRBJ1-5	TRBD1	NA	CASSPGQTNQPQHF	TGTGCCAGCAGCCCGGGACAGACCAATCAGCCCCAGCATTTT
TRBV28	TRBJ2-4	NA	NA	CATLDNTPKNIQYF	TGTGCCACCCTTGACAACACCCCAAAAAACATTCAGTACTTC
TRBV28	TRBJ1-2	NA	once	CASSTRGAGYTF	TGTGCCAGCAGTACGCGGGGGGCTGGCTACACCTTC
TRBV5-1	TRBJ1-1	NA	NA	CASSSRVRTEAFF	TGCGCCAGCAGCTCCAGGGTTCGGACTGAAGCTTTCTTT
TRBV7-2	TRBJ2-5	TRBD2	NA	CASSPGSGRAGGETQYF	TGTGCCAGCAGCCCTGGAAGCGGGAGGGCCGGGGGAGAGACCCAGTACTTC
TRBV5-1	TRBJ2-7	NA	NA	CASSFQGSGYEQYF	TGCGCCAGCAGCTTTCAAGGGAGTGGCTACGAGCAGTACTTC
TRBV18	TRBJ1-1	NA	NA	CASSPFGQGYTEAFF	TGTGCCAGCTCACCCTTTGGGCAGGGATACACTGAAGCTTTCTTT
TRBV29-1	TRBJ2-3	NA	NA	CSVEDPGVQGTQYF	TGCAGCGTTGAAGATCCGGGGGTCCAGGGTACGCAGTATTTT
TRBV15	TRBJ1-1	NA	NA	CATSISRGYTEAFF	TGTGCCACCAGCATATCCCGAGGGTACACTGAAGCTTTCTTT